These T cell receptor beta chains were read from a single sample in a study of shared clonotypes between healthy human individuals. Libraries were prepared by immunoSEQ multiplex PCR; TCRdb keeps only in-frame clonotypes and omits some of them. The data show hundreds of thousands of clones, approximately 73% seen once. What was sequenced was memory CD4+ T cells sorted from blood. The source is a woman younger than 45 in good health. The CDR3 runs from the conserved cysteine through the conserved F or W. A D gene is named only where the DNA matches it firmly. The size field is filled for only some rows; it gives once, few, many or a size class.

abundance,len,d_gene,j_gene,v_gene,CDR3aa,CDR3nt
NA,13,NA,TRBJ2-1,TRBV7-9,CASLIAPGVLPFF,TGTGCCAGCCTCATAGCTCCGGGGGTGTTGCCGTTCTTC
once,11,NA,TRBJ1-1,TRBV2,CASSELTEAFF,TGTGCCAGCAGTGAATTAACAGAAGCTTTCTTT
NA,16,NA,TRBJ2-5,TRBV9,CASKAGAQGSQETQYF,TGTGCCAGCAAAGCAGGAGCCCAGGGCTCCCAAGAGACCCAGTACTTC
NA,14,TRBD1,TRBJ2-7,TRBV9,CASSVGAGGYEQYF,TGTGCCAGCAGCGTAGGCGCAGGGGGCTACGAGCAGTACTTC
NA,13,NA,TRBJ2-3,TRBV28,CAGRRGRTDTQYF,TGTGCCGGCAGGAGGGGGCGTACAGATACGCAGTATTTT
NA,16,NA,TRBJ1-2,TRBV11-3,CASSLGFRDANYGYTF,TGTGCCAGCAGCTTAGGTTTCAGGGATGCTAACTATGGCTACACCTTC
NA,13,TRBD1,TRBJ2-7,TRBV27,CASSPGTGYEQYF,TGTGCCAGCAGCCCCGGGACAGGGTACGAGCAGTACTTC
NA,14,TRBD2,TRBJ2-5,TRBV11-3,CASRLAEFQETQYF,TGTGCCAGCCGACTAGCGGAATTTCAAGAGACCCAGTACTTC
NA,14,NA,TRBJ1-5,TRBV18,CASSPDQGRQPQHF,TGTGCCAGCTCACCCGACCAGGGAAGGCAGCCCCAGCATTTT
NA,15,TRBD1,TRBJ2-1,TRBV19,CASSQGAFSYNEQFF,TGTGCCAGTAGTCAGGGGGCCTTCTCCTACAATGAGCAGTTCTTC
once,16,NA,TRBJ2-1,TRBV5-1,CASSLRLSAAYNEQFF,TGCGCCAGCAGCCTCCGACTTAGCGCTGCCTACAATGAGCAGTTCTTC
few,17,NA,TRBJ2-5,TRBV5-4,CASSLLGTGRGRETQYF,TGTGCCAGCAGCTTGTTGGGTACAGGGAGGGGACGAGAGACCCAGTACTTC
NA,16,TRBD1,TRBJ2-1,TRBV6-5,CASSLLRDSPYNEQFF,TGTGCCAGCAGTTTATTACGGGACAGCCCTTACAATGAGCAGTTCTTC
few,16,TRBD1,TRBJ1-2,TRBV4-1,CASSQVGTGANYGYTF,TGCGCCAGCTCCCAAGTTGGGACAGGAGCTAACTATGGCTACACCTTC
NA,13,NA,TRBJ2-2,TRBV21-1,CASSIRGAGELFF,TGTGCCAGCAGTATCCGAGGGGCCGGGGAGCTGTTTTTT
NA,16,TRBD2,TRBJ2-5,TRBV7-9,CASSSRLAGGYETQYF,TGTGCCAGCAGCTCACGACTAGCGGGAGGGTACGAGACCCAGTACTTC
NA,15,TRBD1,TRBJ1-4,TRBV28,CASRYLTGRDEKLFF,TGTGCCAGCAGATATCTGACAGGGAGGGATGAAAAACTGTTTTTT
NA,14,NA,TRBJ1-1,TRBV6-5,CASSAGAQNTEAFF,TGTGCCAGCAGTGCTGGGGCGCAAAACACTGAAGCTTTCTTT
NA,14,NA,TRBJ2-1,TRBV9,CASSVTSKGNEQFF,TGTGCCAGCAGCGTGACTAGTAAAGGTAATGAGCAGTTCTTC
NA,15,NA,TRBJ2-5,TRBV19,CASRLGAGNQETQYF,TGTGCCAGTAGACTTGGGGCAGGGAACCAAGAGACCCAGTACTTC
few,16,NA,TRBJ2-6,TRBV4-1,CASSRQGLAGANVLTF,TGCGCCAGCAGCCGGCAGGGGTTAGCTGGGGCCAACGTCCTGACTTTC
once,15,TRBD2,TRBJ2-3,TRBV15,CATSGGSMLTDTQYF,TGTGCCACCAGCGGCGGGAGTATGTTGACAGATACGCAGTATTTT
NA,15,TRBD2,TRBJ2-2,TRBV4-1,CASSGAGGGTGELFF,TGCGCCAGCTCGGGAGCGGGAGGGGGCACCGGGGAGCTGTTTTTT
NA,15,TRBD1,TRBJ1-4,TRBV19,CASRPGGREEEKLFF,TGTGCCAGTAGGCCAGGGGGCAGAGAGGAAGAAAAACTGTTTTTT
NA,14,NA,TRBJ2-2,TRBV28,CASSLRLGPGELFF,TGTGCCAGCAGTTTAAGATTGGGGCCCGGGGAGCTGTTTTTT
few,14,NA,TRBJ2-2,TRBV6-1,CASRPPGLVGELFF,TGTGCCAGCAGACCACCAGGGTTGGTCGGGGAGCTGTTTTTT